These T cell receptor beta chains were read from a single sample in a study of T cell repertoires in cytomegalovirus infection. TCRdb re-called the reads through MiXCR, storing one row per CDR3 protein. The data show under 850,000 distinct CDR3 sequences, approximately 34% seen once. Sequencing was performed on PBMCs. Receptors originate from a human donor in good health (CMV status not recorded). Some clones in this sample may be carry-over from other donors' samples. Both conserved end residues are part of each CDR3.

V: TRBV10-3
J: TRBJ1-3
CDR3: CAIRPKVESSGNTIYF

V: TRBV25-1
J: TRBJ1-2
CDR3: CASSDRTGVYGYTF

V: TRBV6-1
J: TRBJ1-1
CDR3: CASSETAGYRAFF

V: TRBV15
J: TRBJ1-5
CDR3: CATSRGQGAQHF

V: TRBV6-6
J: TRBJ1-2
CDR3: CASGDPFRMSGYTF

V: TRBV28
J: TRBJ1-5
CDR3: CASSFRVNQPQHF

V: TRBV7-8
J: TRBJ2-2
CDR3: CASSSSGTAYTGELFF

V: TRBV4-2
J: TRBJ1-4
CDR3: CASSQTGAMIEKLFF

V: TRBV28
J: TRBJ2-1
CDR3: CASKAGTGGHNEQFF

V: TRBV7-8
J: TRBJ1-1
CDR3: CASSLGERGRENTEAFF

V: TRBV5-4
J: TRBJ2-3
CDR3: CASSLEYSTDTQYF

V: TRBV4-2
J: TRBJ1-1
CDR3: CASSQVSGGNTEAFF

V: TRBV6-1
J: TRBJ1-5
CDR3: CASSGGYGNQPQHF

V: TRBV6-5
J: TRBJ2-7
CDR3: CASSYSTGTYEQYF

V: TRBV7-8
J: TRBJ2-2
CDR3: CASSLMAGVYNTGELFF

V: TRBV18
J: TRBJ2-2
CDR3: CASSPPGGSPNTGELFF

V: TRBV7-9
J: TRBJ2-1
CDR3: CASSLLGTTYNEQFF

V: TRBV15
J: TRBJ1-1
CDR3: CSTSRVGTANTEAFF

V: TRBV12-3/TRBV12-4
J: TRBJ1-1
CDR3: CASSFGTGARNTEAFF

V: TRBV7-6
J: TRBJ2-4
CDR3: CARSLGGAKNIQYF

V: TRBV6-5
J: TRBJ2-2
CDR3: CASSDVSSGRVGELFF

V: TRBV27
J: TRBJ2-3
CDR3: CASSGGHGIHTQYF

V: TRBV7-9
J: TRBJ2-1
CDR3: CALSLVRDDEQFF

V: TRBV5-1
J: TRBJ2-3
CDR3: CASSRGGGATDTQYF

V: TRBV20-1
J: TRBJ2-3
CDR3: CSSGVGGTDTQYF

V: TRBV15
J: TRBJ2-7
CDR3: CATSRDGAGSSYEQYF